This entry concerns a single T cell receptor beta chain. Its antigen is currently not known. The record has no base qualities; no much larger clone is one base away. The CDR3 regions of human TCRbeta chains were analyzed by immunosequencing. The original methods were these. TCRs in the repertoires were compared against a reference library of SARS-CoV-2-specific TCRs that had been generated with the MIRA antigen-specificity platform. Breadth meant the fraction of unique TCRs that were SARS-CoV-2-associated, whereas depth meant the fraction of total T cells that were SARS-CoV-2-associated. Using the MIRA data, every spike-specific TCR was mapped to the spike region that the TCR reacted to and assigned to either a CD4 or a CD8 class. Log10-transformed breadth and depth values were compared by one-way ANOVA with Sidak's multiple comparisons tests. TCRdb carries this immuneACCESS record with in-frame sequences only. Its versions omit some clonotypes, under half of them owing to an unresolved V gene in the studies checked, with the rest unexplained. V and J calls plus clone size are reproduced from that table; the DNA served to infer D and trimming. Recorded for this sample are roughly 140,000 clones; around 88% of them occurred a single time. The ten largest account for roughly 2% of the sample.

The sample is drawn from a study of T cell responses to AZD1222 COVID-19 vaccine (dated by TCRdb to the early 2020s). For the study in its entirety: AZD1222 recipients whose second dose came at about 4 weeks and those whose second dose came at about 12 weeks were combined into one group, since spike-specific TCR depth and breadth did not differ between the two schedules. Trial participants were enrolled into age subgroups of 18-55, 56-69 and 70-plus years, which contained around 150, 29 and 61 TCR-sequenced participants, respectively. A total of 230 or so trial participants underwent TCR sequencing, of whom 207 received two doses of AZD1222 and about 26 received two doses of the MenACWY control vaccine.

What the time point label conveys for this sample: baseline before first vaccination. Samples from vaccinated people were obtained from the UK trials COV001 and COV002, which included a single-blind randomized controlled phase 2/3 trial of AZD1222 (ChAdOx1 nCoV-19) in healthy adults. Trial participant PBMC samples were collected at day 0 and day 28 after the second dose for TCRbeta chain sequencing. Summary of the overall study and its limitations: Most participants were white British and females outnumbered males, and the authors suggested that clonal diversity may have been underestimated. Reportedly, almost half of the unique spike-specific TCRs recognized epitopes lying outside the regions that are mutated in the B.1.351 and B.1.1.7 variants. Because no samples from the day 14 peak response were available, repertoires could be characterized only after the peak T cell response. After two AZD1222 doses, both the breadth and the depth of spike-specific TCRs were significantly higher than at day 0 and than in MenACWY recipients. Conclusions about previously exposed vaccinees are limited, since just 5 to 7 AZD1222 recipients were seropositive for SARS-CoV-2 at baseline. Vaccine-associated CD4 TCRs spanned the whole spike protein, with dominant responses in regions 160-218 and 743-854. The 56-69-year group was small, and its depth increase did not reach significance, likely because of low power.

This receptor was identified in an adult in good health. Source: peripheral blood, taken on day 0 of AZD1222 vaccination.

CDR3 loop: CASTLLGGSGYNEQFF. The bases read TGTGCCAGCACCCTCTTGGGCGGGAGTGGGTACAATGAGCAGTTCTTC. Recombination connected TRBV9 to TRBJ2-1; TRBD2 aligns with 7 central bases. From its cysteine to its phenylalanine, the CDR3 spans 16 amino acids. The kept DNA is CDR3 alone, 48 bases in frame from the first base. Germline trimming: 6 bases from V, 4 bases from J; junction bases outside gene matches: 13. CDR1 SGDLS and CDR2 YYNGEE were looked up in the germline V gene.